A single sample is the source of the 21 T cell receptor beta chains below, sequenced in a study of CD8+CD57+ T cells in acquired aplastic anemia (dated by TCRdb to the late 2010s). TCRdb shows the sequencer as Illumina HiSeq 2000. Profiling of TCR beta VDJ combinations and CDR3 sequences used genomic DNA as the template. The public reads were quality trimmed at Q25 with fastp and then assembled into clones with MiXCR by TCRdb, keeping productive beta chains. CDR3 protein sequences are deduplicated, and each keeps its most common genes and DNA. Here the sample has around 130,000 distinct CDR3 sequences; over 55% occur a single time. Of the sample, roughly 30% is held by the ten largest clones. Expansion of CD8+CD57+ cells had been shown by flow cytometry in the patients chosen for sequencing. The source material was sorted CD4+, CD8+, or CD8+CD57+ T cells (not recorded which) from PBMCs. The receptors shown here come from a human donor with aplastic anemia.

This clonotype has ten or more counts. The CDR3 region is CASSLGLAGETQYF. The CDR3 region has the DNA TGTGCCAGCAGCCTAGGACTAGCCGGAGAGACCCAGTACTTC. The chain employs TRBV7-9 and TRBJ2-5, with TRBD2 identical over 8 bases. Trimming at V came to 5 bases and at J to 4 bases, leaving 6 bases not matched to a gene. CDR1 and CDR2 (germline): SEHNR, FQNEAQ (reference sequence). This CDR3 is built from 14 residues.

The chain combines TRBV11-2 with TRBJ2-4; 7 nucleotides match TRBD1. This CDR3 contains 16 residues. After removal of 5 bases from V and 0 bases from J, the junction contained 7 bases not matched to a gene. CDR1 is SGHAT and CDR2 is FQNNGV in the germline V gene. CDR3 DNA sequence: TGTGCCAGCAGCCCTTGGAAGGGGGCAGCCAAAAACATTCAGTACTTC. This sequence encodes CASSPWKGAAKNIQYF.

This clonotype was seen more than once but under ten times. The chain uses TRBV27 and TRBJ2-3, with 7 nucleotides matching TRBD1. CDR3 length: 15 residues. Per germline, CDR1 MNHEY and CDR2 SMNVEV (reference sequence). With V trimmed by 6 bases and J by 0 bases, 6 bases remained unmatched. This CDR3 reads CASSLQGRSTDTQYF. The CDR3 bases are TGTGCCAGCAGCCTACAGGGGCGAAGCACAGATACGCAGTATTTT.

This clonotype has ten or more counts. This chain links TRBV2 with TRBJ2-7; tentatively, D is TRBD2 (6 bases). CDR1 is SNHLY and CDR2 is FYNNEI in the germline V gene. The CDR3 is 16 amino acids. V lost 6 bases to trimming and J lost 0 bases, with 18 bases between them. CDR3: CASRMTRDWGSYEQYF. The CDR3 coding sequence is TGTGCCAGCAGGATGACGAGGGACTGGGGCTCCTACGAGCAGTACTTC. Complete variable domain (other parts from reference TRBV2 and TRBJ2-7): EPEVTQTPSHQVTQMGQEVILRCVPISNHLYFYWYRQILGQKVEFLVSFYNNEISEKSEIFDDQFSVERPDGSNFTLKIRSTKLEDSAMYFCASRMTRDWGSYEQYFGPGTRLTVT.

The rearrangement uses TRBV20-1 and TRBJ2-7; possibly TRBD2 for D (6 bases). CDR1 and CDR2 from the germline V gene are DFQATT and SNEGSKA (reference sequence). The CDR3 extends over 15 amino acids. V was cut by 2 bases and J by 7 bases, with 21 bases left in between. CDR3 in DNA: TGCAGTGCTAGACCTTCACTGGGGGGTTTTGGGGAGCAGTACTTC. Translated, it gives CSARPSLGGFGEQYF.

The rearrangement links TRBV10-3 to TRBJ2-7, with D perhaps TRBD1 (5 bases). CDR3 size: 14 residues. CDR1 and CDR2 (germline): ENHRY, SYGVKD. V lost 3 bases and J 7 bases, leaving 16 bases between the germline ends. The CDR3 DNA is TGTGCCATCAGTGACTCGACAGAGCCTAGGGAGCAGTACTTC. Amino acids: CAISDSTEPREQYF.

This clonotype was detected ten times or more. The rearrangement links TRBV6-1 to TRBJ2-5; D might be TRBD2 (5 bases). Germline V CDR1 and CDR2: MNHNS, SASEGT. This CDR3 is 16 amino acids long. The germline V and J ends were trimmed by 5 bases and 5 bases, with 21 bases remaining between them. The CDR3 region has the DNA TGTGCCAGCAGTTCCACTAGGACGTCGGAACACGAGACCCAGTACTTC. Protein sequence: CASSSTRTSEHETQYF.

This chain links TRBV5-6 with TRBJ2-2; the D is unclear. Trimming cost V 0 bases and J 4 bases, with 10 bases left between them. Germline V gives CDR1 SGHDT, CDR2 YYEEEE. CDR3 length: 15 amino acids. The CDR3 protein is CASSLDGPLTGELFF. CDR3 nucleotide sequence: TGTGCCAGCAGCTTGGACGGACCCCTCACCGGGGAGCTGTTTTTT.

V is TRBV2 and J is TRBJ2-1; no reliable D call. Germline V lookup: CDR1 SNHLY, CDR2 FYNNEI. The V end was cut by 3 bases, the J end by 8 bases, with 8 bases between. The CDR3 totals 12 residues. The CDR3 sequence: CASSDSMDEQFF. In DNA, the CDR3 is TGTGCCAGCAGTGACAGTATGGATGAGCAGTTCTTC.

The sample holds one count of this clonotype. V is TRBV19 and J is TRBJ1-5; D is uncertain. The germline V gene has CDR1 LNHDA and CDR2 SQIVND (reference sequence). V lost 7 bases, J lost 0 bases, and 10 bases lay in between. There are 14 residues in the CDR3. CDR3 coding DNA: TGTGCCAGTAAATTTGTAGGTAGCAATCAGCCCCAGCATTTT. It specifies CASKFVGSNQPQHF.

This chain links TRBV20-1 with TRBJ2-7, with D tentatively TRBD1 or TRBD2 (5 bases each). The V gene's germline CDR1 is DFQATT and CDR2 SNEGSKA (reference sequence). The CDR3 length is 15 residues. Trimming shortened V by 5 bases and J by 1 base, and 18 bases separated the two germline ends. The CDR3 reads CSADSPGRESYEQYF. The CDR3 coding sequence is TGCAGTGCTGACTCACCGGGACGGGAATCCTACGAGCAGTACTTC.

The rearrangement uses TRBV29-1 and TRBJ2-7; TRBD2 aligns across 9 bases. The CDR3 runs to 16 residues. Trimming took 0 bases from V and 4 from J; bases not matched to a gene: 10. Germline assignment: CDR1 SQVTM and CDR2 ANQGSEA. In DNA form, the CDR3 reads TGCAGCGTTGAAGATCTTCTAGCGGGAAGAGGGTACGAGCAGTACTTC. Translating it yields CSVEDLLAGRGYEQYF.

Here the CDR3 DNA reads TGTGCCAGTAGTACGACAGAGGGGAATTCACCCCTCCACTTT. Its protein is CASSTTEGNSPLHF. The V and J genes are TRBV5-4 and TRBJ1-6; possibly TRBD1 for D (5 bases). CDR1 is SGHNT and CDR2 is YYREEE in the germline V gene (reference sequence). The CDR3 covers 14 residues. Trimming stripped 8 bases from V and 7 bases from J, with 16 bases between.

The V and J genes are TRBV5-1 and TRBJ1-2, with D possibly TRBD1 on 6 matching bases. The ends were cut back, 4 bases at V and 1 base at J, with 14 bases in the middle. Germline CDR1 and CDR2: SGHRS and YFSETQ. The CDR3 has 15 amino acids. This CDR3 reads CASSLRTDSNYGYTF. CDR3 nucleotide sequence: TGCGCCAGCAGCCTGAGGACGGACAGTAACTATGGCTACACCTTC.

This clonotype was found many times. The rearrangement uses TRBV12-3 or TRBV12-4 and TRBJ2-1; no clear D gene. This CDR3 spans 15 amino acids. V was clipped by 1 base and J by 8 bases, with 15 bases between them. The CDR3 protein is CASSLESRVADEQFF. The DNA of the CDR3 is TGTGCCAGCAGTTTAGAATCTCGGGTGGCCGATGAGCAGTTCTTC.

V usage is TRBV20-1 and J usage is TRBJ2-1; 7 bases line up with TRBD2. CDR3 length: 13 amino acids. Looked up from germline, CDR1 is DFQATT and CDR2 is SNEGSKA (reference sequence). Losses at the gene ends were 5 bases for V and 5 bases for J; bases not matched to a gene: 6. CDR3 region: CSAPGTTNNEQFF. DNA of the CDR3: TGCAGTGCTCCTGGGACTACGAACAATGAGCAGTTCTTC.

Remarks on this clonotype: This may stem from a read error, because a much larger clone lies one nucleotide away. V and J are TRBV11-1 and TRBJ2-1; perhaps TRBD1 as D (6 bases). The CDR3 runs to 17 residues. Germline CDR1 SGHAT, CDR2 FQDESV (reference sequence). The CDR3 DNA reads TGTGCCGGCAGCTTCGCTAGGGGACACTCAAATCCCCATGAGCAGTTCTTC. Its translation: CAGSFARGHSNPHEQFF.

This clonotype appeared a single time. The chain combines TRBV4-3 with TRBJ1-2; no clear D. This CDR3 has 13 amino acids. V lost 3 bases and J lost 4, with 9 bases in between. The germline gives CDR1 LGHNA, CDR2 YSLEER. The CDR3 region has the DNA TGCGCCAGCAGCCAGTCCGTGGCCTATGGCTACACCTTC. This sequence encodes CASSQSVAYGYTF.

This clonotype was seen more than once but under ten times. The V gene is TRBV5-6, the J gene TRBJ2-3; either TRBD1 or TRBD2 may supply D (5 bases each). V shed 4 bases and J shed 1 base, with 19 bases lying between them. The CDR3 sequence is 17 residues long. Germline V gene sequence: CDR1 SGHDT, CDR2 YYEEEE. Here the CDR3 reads CASSRNIVGDGTDTQYF. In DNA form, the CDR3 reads TGTGCCAGCAGCCGAAATATTGTGGGGGATGGCACAGATACGCAGTATTTT.

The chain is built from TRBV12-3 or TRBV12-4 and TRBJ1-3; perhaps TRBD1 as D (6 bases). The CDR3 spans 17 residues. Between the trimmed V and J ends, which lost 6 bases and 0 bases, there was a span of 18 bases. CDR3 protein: CASSSRGQSSSGNTIYF. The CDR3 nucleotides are TGTGCCAGCAGCTCTAGAGGACAGTCGAGCTCTGGAAACACCATATATTTT.

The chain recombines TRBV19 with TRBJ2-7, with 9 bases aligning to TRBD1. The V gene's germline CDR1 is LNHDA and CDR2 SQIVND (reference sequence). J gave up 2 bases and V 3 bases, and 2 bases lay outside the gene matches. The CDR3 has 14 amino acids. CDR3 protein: CASSMGQGPYEQYF. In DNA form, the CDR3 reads TGTGCCAGTAGTATGGGACAGGGACCCTACGAGCAGTACTTC.